This T cell receptor beta chain originates from a study of a mutant IDH1 vaccine in newly diagnosed glioma. Profiled with immunoSEQ multiplex PCR; TCRdb holds only in-frame clones, not every one. The table includes about 86,000 clones, over 75% detected once. The time point is: week 23, last vaccination. Every vaccine dose comprised 300 ug of mutant IDH1 20-mer peptide plus topical imiquimod. CDR3 length equals 14 residues. Germline CDR1 and CDR2: GTSNPN and SVGIG (reference sequence). V was clipped by 5 bases and J by 7 bases, with 18 bases between them. Details on this clone: Its cognate antigen is unknown.

This TCR was recovered from a man aged 30-40 years with glioma. Some clones in this sample may be carry-over from other donors' samples. This chain links TRBV30 with TRBJ2-1; D unclear. Source: PBMCs, taken from a glioma patient whose treatment included an IDH1 peptide vaccine. The CDR3 DNA is TGTGCCTGGGAACTCGAGTACGCAATAAATGAGCAGTTCTTC. Its translation is CAWELEYAINEQFF.